The 8 T cell receptor beta chains below all came from one sample that was sequenced in a study of blood T cell repertoires in COVID-19. Generated by immunoSEQ multiplex PCR, the TCRdb table keeps only in-frame clones and is missing some. The table shows under 250,000 clones, with about nine tenths occurring only once. The sample comprised peripheral blood. Source of these receptors: a man aged 55 to 70 who had recovered from COVID-19.

The rearrangement links TRBV4-3 to TRBJ1-5; no definite D call. V was trimmed by 0 bases and J by 3 bases, leaving 9 bases between them. Germline V gene data show CDR1 as LGHNA and CDR2 as YSLEER. The CDR3 length is 15 residues. In nucleotides, the CDR3 is TGCGCCAGCAGCCAAGATCCCGGGTTCAATCAGCCCCAGCATTTT. Protein sequence: CASSQDPGFNQPQHF.

The gene calls are TRBV25-1 and TRBJ1-3; weak D call: TRBD1 (6 bases). Germline CDR1 MGHDK, CDR2 SYGVNS. The CDR3 runs to 15 residues. Trimming cost V 6 bases and J 3 bases, with 15 bases left between them. The CDR3 loop reads CASSPEGGHGNTIYF. CDR3 in DNA: TGTGCCAGCAGCCCTGAGGGGGGGCATGGAAACACCATATATTTT.

This clone came up once. The genes are TRBV7-6 and TRBJ2-2; 14 bases map to TRBD2. CDR1 is SGHVS and CDR2 is FNYEAQ in the germline V gene. V dropped 1 base and J dropped 2; count of bases not matched to a gene: 3. The CDR3 length is 18 residues. CDR3 region: CASSLVGTSGGNTGELFF. CDR3 nucleotides: TGTGCCAGCAGCTTAGTTGGGACTAGCGGGGGTAACACCGGGGAGCTGTTTTTT.

This clone appeared many times. The rearrangement joins TRBV5-4 to TRBJ1-2; 7 nucleotides align to TRBD1. The germline V gene has CDR1 SGHNT and CDR2 YYREEE (reference sequence). This CDR3 has 14 residues. After removal of 2 bases from V and 5 bases from J, the junction contained 6 bases not matched to a gene. CDR3 sequence: CASSFDRAGYGYTF. DNA of the CDR3: TGTGCCAGCAGCTTTGACAGGGCAGGGTATGGCTACACCTTC.

The chain is built from TRBV2 and TRBJ1-5; D uncertain. The germline gives CDR1 SNHLY, CDR2 FYNNEI. Between the trimmed V and J ends, which lost 4 bases and 6 bases, there was a span of 16 bases. The CDR3 spans 15 residues. The CDR3 bases are TGTGCCAGCAGTGCATTGAGTGTGGTGCGTCAGCCCCAGCATTTT. As protein: CASSALSVVRQPQHF.

The rearrangement links TRBV25-1 to TRBJ1-1; D gene uncertain. This CDR3 has 14 amino acids. The germline V and J ends were trimmed by 1 base and 1 base, with 7 bases remaining between them. CDR1 and CDR2 from the germline V gene are MGHDK and SYGVNS. In DNA form, the CDR3 reads TGTGCCAGCAGTGAATTTGGGAGGAACACTGAAGCTTTCTTT. It is translated as CASSEFGRNTEAFF.

The chain couples TRBV3-1 (or the pseudogene TRBV3-2) to TRBJ1-1, with TRBD1 matching over 7 bases. The CDR3 consists of 13 residues. The germline CDR1 and CDR2 sequences are LGHDT and YNNKEL (reference sequence). Trimming cost V 3 bases and J 4 bases; bases outside gene matches: 2. The CDR3 sequence: CASSHRGSTEAFF. CDR3 coding DNA: TGTGCCAGCAGCCACAGGGGGTCCACTGAAGCTTTCTTT.

The V call is TRBV9, the J call TRBJ2-7; 8 bases agree with TRBD1. The CDR3 consists of 15 residues. CDR1 is SGDLS and CDR2 is YYNGEE in the germline V gene. The junction had 8 bases not matched to a gene; V was cut back by 3 bases and J by 3 bases. The CDR3 here is CASSASTGVGYEQYF. For the CDR3, the DNA is TGTGCCAGCAGCGCCTCGACAGGGGTGGGCTACGAGCAGTACTTC.